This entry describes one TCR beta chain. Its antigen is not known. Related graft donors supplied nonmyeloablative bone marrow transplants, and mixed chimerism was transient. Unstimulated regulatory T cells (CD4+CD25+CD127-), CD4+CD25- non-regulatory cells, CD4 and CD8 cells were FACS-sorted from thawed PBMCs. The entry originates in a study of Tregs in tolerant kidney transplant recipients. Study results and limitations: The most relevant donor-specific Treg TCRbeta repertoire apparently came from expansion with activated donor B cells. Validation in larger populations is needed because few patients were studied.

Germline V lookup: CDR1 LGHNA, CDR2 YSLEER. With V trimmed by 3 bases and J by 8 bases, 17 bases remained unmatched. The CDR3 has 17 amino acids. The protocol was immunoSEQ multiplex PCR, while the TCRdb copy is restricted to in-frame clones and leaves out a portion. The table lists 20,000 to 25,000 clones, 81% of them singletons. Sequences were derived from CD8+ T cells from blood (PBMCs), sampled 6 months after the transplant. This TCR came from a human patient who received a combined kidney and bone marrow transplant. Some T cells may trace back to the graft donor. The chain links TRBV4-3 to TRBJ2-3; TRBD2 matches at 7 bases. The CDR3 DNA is TGCGCCAGCAGCCAGGAAGGTGGGACTAAGTTGGGGAGTACGCAGTATTTT. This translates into CASSQEGGTKLGSTQYF.